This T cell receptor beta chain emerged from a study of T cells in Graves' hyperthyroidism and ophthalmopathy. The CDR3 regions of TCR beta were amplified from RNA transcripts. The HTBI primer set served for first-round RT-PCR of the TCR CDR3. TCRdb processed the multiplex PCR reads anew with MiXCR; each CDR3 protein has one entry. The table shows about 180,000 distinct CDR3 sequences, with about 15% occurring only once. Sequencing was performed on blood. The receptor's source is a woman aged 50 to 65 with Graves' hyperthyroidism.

CDR3 nucleotides: TGTGCCAGCAGTCCAGGACAGGGGCCGTTCTATGGCTACACCTTC. It encodes CASSPGQGPFYGYTF. This rearrangement joins TRBV12-3 or TRBV12-4 to TRBJ1-2; 9 nucleotides match TRBD1. V lost 5 bases and J lost 4; bases outside the gene matches: 8. This CDR3 spans 15 amino acids.